This T cell receptor (beta chain) emerged from a study of human T cells and chemical hapten exposure. As to time point: patch test 1, 2 weeks after DPC sensitization. Treatment noted: therapeutic diphenylcyclopropenone sensitization with weekly scalp DPC. This clonotype has ten or more counts. Each CDR3 protein gets one entry after TCRdb re-called the RACE reads with MiXCR. The profile shows 90,000 or so distinct CDR3 sequences, roughly a tenth of them singletons. This CDR3 has 16 amino acids. CDR1 and CDR2 from the germline V gene are SGHDN and FVKESK. Trimming removed 0 bases at V and 9 bases at J, with 15 bases between.

The sequencing here drew on whole blood, taken in connection with sensitization to the hapten diphenylcyclopropenone (DPC). The chain combines TRBV14 with TRBJ1-6; D is unresolved. This receptor was identified in a man aged 35 to 55 with alopecia areata. Some clones in this sample may be carry-over from other donors' samples. CDR3 sequence (DNA): TGTGCCAGCAGCCAAGAATTTCCCCAACTAGGTTCACCCCTCCACTTT. Translating it yields CASSQEFPQLGSPLHF.